These 8 T cell receptor beta chains were sequenced from one sample in a study of precursors of human CD4 cytotoxic T cells. The bulk UMI libraries came from four sorted CD4+ memory subsets, including IL-7R-high and IL-7R-negative TEMRA. TCRdb reanalysed the reads using MiXCR and keeps one entry per CDR3 protein. Of over 250 distinct CDR3 sequences listed, 25% to 35% are singletons. Sequencing was carried out using memory CD4+ T cells from blood (PBMCs). The receptor source for this set is a human donor in good health.

This clonotype was recorded a few times. This rearrangement joins TRBV20-1 to TRBJ2-7; 8 bases line up with TRBD1. From germline, CDR1 is DFQATT and CDR2 SNEGSKA (reference sequence). The CDR3 consists of 15 residues. V dropped 0 bases and J dropped 2; count of bases not matched to a gene: 6. Here the CDR3 DNA reads TGCAGTGCTAGAGAAGGTGGACAGGGACCCTACGAGCAGTACTTC. Protein: CSAREGGQGPYEQYF.

By frequency in the sample, this clonotype is large. The rearrangement uses TRBV12-3 or TRBV12-4 and TRBJ2-2; D might be TRBD2 (5 bases). The CDR3 sequence is 15 residues long. The germline V and J ends were trimmed by 7 bases and 6 bases, with 18 bases remaining between them. The CDR3 DNA reads as TGTGCCAGCACTTCCTGGAGGCTAGTCTCCGGGGAGCTGTTTTTT. This translates into CASTSWRLVSGELFF.

V gene TRBV10-3 combines with J gene TRBJ2-1; possibly TRBD1 or TRBD2 for D (7 bases each). Germline loops: CDR1 ENHRY, CDR2 SYGVKD. The length of the CDR3 is 14 residues. The V end lost 6 bases, the J end lost 9 bases, and 18 bases lay between the germline ends. The CDR3 here is CAIRQGGERPEQFF. CDR3 DNA sequence: TGTGCCATCAGGCAGGGGGGGGAGAGGCCTGAGCAGTTCTTC.

This rearrangement joins TRBV18 to TRBJ1-1; D unresolved. Trimming pared 2 bases from V and 0 bases from J, leaving 7 bases between. The CDR3 extends over 14 amino acids. CDR1 and CDR2 (germline): KGHSH, LQKENI. The CDR3 is CASSPTEMNTEAFF. DNA for the CDR3: TGTGCCAGCTCACCAACTGAAATGAACACTGAAGCTTTCTTT.

This clonotype was seen a handful of times. The chain is built from TRBV6-5 and TRBJ1-1, with TRBD1 identical over 8 bases. V trimming: 0 bases; J trimming: 11 bases; junction bases outside the gene matches: 8. The CDR3 is 14 amino acids. In germline, CDR1 is MNHEY, CDR2 SVGAGI. The CDR3 is CASSYSGQGRSAFF. CDR3 sequence (DNA): TGTGCCAGCAGTTACTCCGGACAGGGACGTTCGGCTTTCTTT.

On this clonotype: Just one base apart from a much larger clone, this may be a read error. The gene calls are TRBV12-3 or TRBV12-4 and TRBJ1-5, with D tentatively TRBD1 (5 bases). The CDR3 runs to 15 residues. CDR3 DNA: TGTGCCAGCAGTTTTGAGGGGCGGGGCAAGCAGCCCCAGCATTTT. It specifies CASSFEGRGKQPQHF.

The chain uses TRBV10-3 and TRBJ2-1; maybe TRBD2 (6 bases). The CDR3 has 15 residues. Germline CDR1 reads ENHRY; CDR2 reads SYGVKD. The V end lost 9 bases, the J end lost 3 bases, and 18 bases lay between the germline ends. CDR3 protein: CAITSAISGYNEQFF. The CDR3 nucleotides read TGTGCCATAACCTCCGCGATTAGCGGCTACAATGAGCAGTTCTTC.

This clonotype counts as large. The chain carries TRBV18 and TRBJ2-2, with no clear D. The CDR3 has 12 amino acids. From germline, CDR1 is KGHSH and CDR2 LQKENI. Trimming cost V 2 bases and J 7 bases, with 5 bases left between them. CDR3 sequence reads: CASSPRDGELFF. The CDR3 DNA reads TGTGCCAGCTCACCAAGAGACGGGGAGCTGTTTTTT.